The source of this T cell receptor beta chain is a study of CD8 T cells in Susac syndrome (dated by TCRdb to between 2018 and 2021). The study in broad terms: Repertoire sequencing was used to test whether CD8+ T cell activation and differentiation in Susac syndrome was antigen driven. Points the paper makes about the study in general: The study acknowledged that relatively few individuals were included in the TCR sequencing and HLA analysis.

RNA was extracted with the RNeasy kit and about 0.5 to 1 ug was reverse transcribed using random hexamers. The immunoSEQ multiplex PCR assay, which covers 54 Vbeta and 13 Jbeta segments, was used to amplify TCR beta CDR3 regions. To correct PCR amplification bias, a synthetic template baseline was used for both primer optimization and computational correction. Concerning the study's data processing: Only productive sequences were kept, with reads annotated to V, D and J genes according to IMGT and analyzed in immunoSEQ Analyzer. To calculate clonality, Shannon entropy was normalized by log2 of the number of productive unique sequences and then subtracted from one. For each patient and control, public and private clones were evaluated within the 100 most prevalent clones. Clones were defined as Susac-specific when absent from the healthy and MS cohorts, from approximately 1,100 published viral clones and from other ImmuneACCESS disease sequences. Through fastp at Q25 and MiXCR, TCRdb rebuilt clones from the public reads, retaining in-frame beta chains. Rows with one shared CDR3 protein collapse into an entry with the most common genes and DNA. TCRdb, not the authors, supplied the V and J calls. In all, the sample holds roughly 120,000 distinct CDR3 sequences, and approximately 94% of those were seen once. The ten largest clones represent approximately 0.13% of the sample.

As regards this clonotype: The antigen it recognizes is unknown. No qualities accompany the bases; no much larger clone lies one base away.

High-throughput TCR beta sequencing profiled peripheral blood CD8+ and CD4+ T cells from healthy donors, Susac syndrome patients and multiple sclerosis patients. Multiple sclerosis controls were treatment-naive patients with stable or active relapsing-remitting disease fulfilling revised McDonald criteria. Bulk CD8+ and CD4+ T cells were purified magnetically by negative isolation, whereas CD8+ TEMRA cells were enriched by FACS. Blood was drawn into EDTA tubes, processed within 24 hours, and PBMCs were isolated by density gradient centrifugation. PBMCs destined for TCR sequencing were cryopreserved in liquid nitrogen and later thawed in a 37 °C water bath. Purity of sorted or isolated CD4+, CD8+ and CD8+ TEMRA cells was at least 90%. The TCR originated in a human donor with multiple sclerosis. The sequencing input was CD4+ T cells from PBMCs.

In nucleotides, the sequence is TGCAGCGTCGACAGGGGAGATACGCAGTATTTT. It specifies CSVDRGDTQYF. The chain couples TRBV29-1 to TRBJ2-3, with TRBD1 identical over 8 junction bases. V loses 6 bases at its end and J loses 5 bases; junction bases beyond the gene matches: 1. CDR1 and CDR2, per the germline V gene, are SQVTM and ANQGSEA. Measured from the cysteine to the phenylalanine, the CDR3 is 11 residues long. This entry keeps only the CDR3 DNA: 33 bases, framed from base 1.